Shown below are 27 T cell receptor beta chains from a single sample sequenced in a study of shared clonotypes between healthy human individuals. Repertoires were generated with immunoSEQ multiplex PCR, while TCRdb's copy carries only in-frame clones and drops some. This sample has about 2.3 million clones, with more than 80% found just once. The material sequenced was naive CD4+ T cells from PBMCs. Subset defined: CD45RA+ positively selected. The receptor source for this set is a man aged 18 to 30 in good health. Some clones in this sample may be carry-over from other donors' samples.

This clone was detected once. V is TRBV28 and J is TRBJ2-2; maybe TRBD1 (5 bases). CDR1 and CDR2 from the germline V gene are MDHEN and SYDVKM. This CDR3 is built from 14 residues. Trimming left V 5 bases short and J 6 bases short, with 13 bases between. The chain's CDR3 is CASSGQNQPGELFF. In DNA, the CDR3 is TGTGCCAGCAGTGGACAAAACCAACCCGGGGAGCTGTTTTTT.

V and J are TRBV28 and TRBJ1-2; 9 bases match TRBD1. This CDR3 contains 17 residues. Looked up from germline, CDR1 is MDHEN and CDR2 is SYDVKM. The trim removed 6 bases at V and 4 bases at J, leaving 15 bases unmatched. CDR3 loop: CASREPTGTGTLYGYTF. The CDR3 DNA is TGTGCCAGCAGGGAACCCACCGGGACAGGGACACTCTATGGCTACACCTTC.

The chain carries TRBV20-1 and TRBJ2-3; D is undetermined. The V end lost 8 bases, the J end lost 1 base, and 7 bases lay between the germline ends. This CDR3 is 11 amino acids long. The V gene's germline CDR1 is DFQATT and CDR2 SNEGSKA (reference sequence). The chain's CDR3 is CSFLGTDTQYF. The CDR3 DNA sequence: TGCAGTTTCTTGGGCACAGATACGCAGTATTTT.

This clone came up once. The chain recombines TRBV19 with TRBJ1-5; 10 positions agree with TRBD1. This CDR3 has 17 amino acids. V lost 1 base to trimming and J lost 2 bases; unmatched junction nucleotides: 5. Germline assignment: CDR1 LNHDA and CDR2 SQIVND (reference sequence). CDR3 in amino acids: CASSIGQGAWGNQPQHF. The DNA of the CDR3 is TGTGCCAGTAGTATAGGACAGGGGGCTTGGGGCAATCAGCCCCAGCATTTT.

The CDR3 is CASSPVGRGASDEQFF. The CDR3 DNA reads TGTGCCAGCTCACCGGTAGGCAGGGGGGCGTCCGATGAGCAGTTCTTC. This sequence joins TRBV18 and TRBJ2-1; perhaps TRBD1 as D (7 bases). The CDR3 loop spans 16 amino acids. V was clipped by 3 bases and J by 8 bases, with 20 bases between them. In germline, CDR1 is KGHSH, CDR2 LQKENI.

The V call is TRBV28, the J call TRBJ1-5; D is uncertain. V was clipped by 6 bases and J by 7 bases, with 16 bases between them. The length of the CDR3 is 14 residues. Germline CDR1 and CDR2: MDHEN and SYDVKM. This chain's CDR3 is CASRSTRRNQPQHF. The CDR3 DNA is TGTGCCAGCAGATCTACTAGGAGGAACCAGCCCCAGCATTTT. Full variable domain (missing parts from reference TRBV28 and TRBJ1-5): DVKVTQSSRYLVKRTGEKVFLECVQDMDHENMFWYRQDPGLGLRLIYFSYDVKMKEKGDIPEGYSVSREKKERFSLILESASTNQTSMYLCASRSTRRNQPQHFGDGTRLSIL.

V is TRBV27 and J is TRBJ2-3; no clear D gene. Germline-derived CDR1 and CDR2 are MNHEY and SMNVEV (reference sequence). Deletions cut 2 bases from V and 1 base from J, with 10 bases between. There are 15 residues in the CDR3. The CDR3, as DNA: TGTGCCAGCAGTTTACTGGGCATGGGCACAGATACGCAGTATTTT. Translating gives CASSLLGMGTDTQYF.

The rearrangement joins TRBV29-1 to TRBJ2-3; 10 bases map to TRBD2. The trim removed 5 bases at V and 4 bases at J, leaving 6 bases unmatched. This CDR3 is 14 amino acids long. CDR1 and CDR2 from the germline V gene are SQVTM and ANQGSEA. Here the CDR3 DNA reads TGCAGCGTTCCTAGCGGGAGATCTGCAGATACGCAGTATTTT. This codes for CSVPSGRSADTQYF.

The V call is TRBV4-1, the J call TRBJ1-2; 10 nucleotides line up with TRBD1. The length of the CDR3 is 15 residues. Germline trimming cut 3 bases from V and 5 bases from J; bases unmatched to any gene: 6. Germline loops: CDR1 MGHRA, CDR2 YSYEKL. The CDR3 is CASSHAGQGVYGYTF. Here the CDR3 DNA reads TGCGCCAGCAGCCATGCCGGACAGGGGGTGTATGGCTACACCTTC.

The gene calls are TRBV28 and TRBJ1-5, with 7 nucleotides matching TRBD1. CDR1 and CDR2 from the germline V gene are MDHEN and SYDVKM. After removal of 4 bases from V and 4 bases from J, the junction contained 16 bases not matched to a gene. The CDR3 is 18 amino acids. CDR3 sequence: CASSSPSNRGSKNQPQHF. The DNA of the CDR3 is TGTGCCAGCAGTTCCCCCTCCAACAGGGGCTCCAAGAATCAGCCCCAGCATTTT.

The V gene is TRBV9, the J gene TRBJ2-5, with 13 bases aligning to TRBD2. The germline V gene encodes CDR1 SGDLS and CDR2 YYNGEE. The trim removed 0 bases at V and 5 bases at J, leaving 10 bases unmatched. The CDR3 is 18 amino acids. The CDR3 DNA sequence: TGTGCCAGCAGCGTAGGGACTAGCGGGAGCTCTAATGGGGAGACCCAGTACTTC. Translated, it gives CASSVGTSGSSNGETQYF.

Concerning this clone: This CDR3 is also generated by other DNA sequences in the sample. The genes are TRBV6-5 and TRBJ2-3; possibly TRBD1 for D (6 bases). Trimming left V 1 base short and J 0 bases short, with 11 bases between. Germline values: CDR1 MNHEY, CDR2 SVGAGI. This CDR3 region has 16 residues. The CDR3 sequence is CASSYWAGVSTDTQYF. CDR3 bases: TGTGCCAGCAGTTACTGGGCAGGGGTTAGCACAGATACGCAGTATTTT.

This chain uses TRBV5-1 with TRBJ1-4; perhaps TRBD1 as D (6 bases). CDR1 SGHRS and CDR2 YFSETQ come from the germline V gene. Trimming took 2 bases from V and 5 from J, leaving 16 bases between them. CDR3 length: 16 amino acids. The CDR3 nucleotides read TGCGCCAGCAGCTTAGGCAGGGGCTCCCTGAATGAAAAACTGTTTTTT. Translated, it gives CASSLGRGSLNEKLFF.

This clone was detected only a few times. The identical CDR3 is also encoded by other nucleotide sequences in the sample. The rearrangement joins TRBV7-3 to TRBJ1-1; 7 nucleotides agree with TRBD1. CDR1 is SGHTA and CDR2 is FQGTGA in the germline V gene. CDR3 length: 14 residues. The V gene end was trimmed by 5 bases and the J gene end by 1 base; junction bases not matched to a gene: 4. The CDR3 is CASSPGTANTEAFF. The CDR3 region has the DNA TGTGCCAGCAGCCCCGGGACAGCGAACACTGAAGCTTTCTTT.

The sample holds one count of this clone. This chain uses TRBV6-1 with TRBJ2-5, with D possibly called TRBD1 or TRBD2 (6 bases each). The CDR3 extends over 16 amino acids. The germline V gene has CDR1 MNHNS and CDR2 SASEGT. The V end was cut by 3 bases, the J end by 5 bases, with 19 bases between. CDR3 in amino acids: CASSDIGGRHYETQYF. Written as DNA, the CDR3 is TGTGCCAGCAGTGATATAGGGGGGCGCCACTACGAGACCCAGTACTTC.

This chain links TRBV6-1 with TRBJ2-7; 7 bases agree with TRBD2. CDR1 is MNHNS and CDR2 is SASEGT in the germline V gene. The trim removed 0 bases at V and 2 bases at J, leaving 7 bases unmatched. CDR3 size: 16 residues. The CDR3 reads CASSEAVLAIAYEQYF. CDR3 bases: TGTGCCAGCAGTGAAGCGGTACTAGCGATTGCCTACGAGCAGTACTTC.

The chain couples TRBV10-3 to TRBJ1-5; no clear D gene. Germline V lookup: CDR1 ENHRY, CDR2 SYGVKD. The CDR3 consists of 17 residues. V was trimmed by 1 base and J by 0 bases, leaving 13 bases between them. The chain's CDR3 is CAISEYRPAHSNQPQHF. The CDR3 DNA reads as TGTGCCATCAGTGAGTATCGGCCGGCTCATAGCAATCAGCCCCAGCATTTT.

The rearrangement uses TRBV28 and TRBJ2-7, with a weak D call TRBD2 (6 bases). The V gene lost 6 bases and the J gene lost 0 bases, with 15 bases spanning the gap. The CDR3 loop spans 15 amino acids. In germline, CDR1 is MDHEN, CDR2 SYDVKM. CDR3 nucleotide sequence: TGTGCCAGCAGCTTGGGGGACTGGAGCTCCTACGAGCAGTACTTC. It is translated as CASSLGDWSSYEQYF.

The rearrangement uses TRBV27 and TRBJ2-7; D remains unclear. The CDR3 sequence is 15 residues long. V was trimmed by 5 bases and J by 3 bases, leaving 17 bases between them. Germline values: CDR1 MNHEY, CDR2 SMNVEV (reference sequence). This CDR3 reads CASSPSPTRLYEQYF. DNA of the CDR3: TGTGCCAGCAGTCCGAGCCCGACACGCCTCTACGAGCAGTACTTC.

This clone was seen a few times. CDR3 in DNA: TGTGCCAGCAGCCAAGTTGATAGCAATCAGCCCCAGCATTTT. It codes for CASSQVDSNQPQHF. The chain has TRBV4-2 and TRBJ1-5; D is uncertain. V lost 1 base and J lost 0, with 4 bases in between. Germline V CDR1 and CDR2: LGHNA, YNFKEQ. CDR3 length: 14 amino acids.

The genes are TRBV6-6 and TRBJ2-7; TRBD2 matches at 9 bases. J was trimmed by 6 bases and V by 5 bases; bases with no gene match: 8. The CDR3 covers 14 residues. The germline gives CDR1 MNHNY, CDR2 SVGAGI (reference sequence). This CDR3 is CASSPAGTSLEQYF. The CDR3 DNA sequence: TGTGCCAGCAGTCCCGCCGGGACTAGCCTCGAGCAGTACTTC.

J is TRBJ2-7 and V is TRBV5-1; 11 bases are a match to TRBD1. This CDR3 has 15 residues. V was clipped by 0 bases and J by 3 bases; unmatched bases: 2. Germline CDR1 reads SGHRS; CDR2 reads YFSETQ. The CDR3 here is CASSLAGQGGYEQYF. As DNA, the CDR3 is TGCGCCAGCAGCTTGGCGGGACAGGGGGGCTACGAGCAGTACTTC.

This clone was observed a few times. The chain recombines TRBV30 with TRBJ1-2; no clear D. The CDR3 spans 12 residues. The germline CDR1 and CDR2 sequences are GTSNPN and SVGIG (reference sequence). V lost 4 bases, J lost 7 bases, and 13 bases lay in between. Here the CDR3 reads CAWNGESGGYTF. The CDR3 DNA reads as TGTGCCTGGAACGGTGAAAGTGGTGGCTACACCTTC.

The chain couples TRBV28 to TRBJ1-1, with 9 bases lining up with TRBD1. V lost 6 bases, J lost 1 base, and 6 bases stayed unmatched. Germline V CDR1 and CDR2: MDHEN, SYDVKM. CDR3 length: 15 residues. The CDR3 DNA sequence: TGTGCCAGCAGCCCAGTGGACAGGGGGAACACTGAAGCTTTCTTT. Translating it yields CASSPVDRGNTEAFF. The full variable domain, with the rest looked up from reference TRBV28 and TRBJ1-1, is DVKVTQSSRYLVKRTGEKVFLECVQDMDHENMFWYRQDPGLGLRLIYFSYDVKMKEKGDIPEGYSVSREKKERFSLILESASTNQTSMYLCASSPVDRGNTEAFFGQGTRLTVV.

The chain links TRBV29-1 to TRBJ1-1; D is unresolved. The ends were cut back, 7 bases at V and 1 base at J, with 10 bases in the middle. CDR3 size: 12 residues. Germline V gene data show CDR1 as SQVTM and CDR2 as ANQGSEA. CDR3 bases: TGCAGCGCCCACACCCCGAACACTGAAGCTTTCTTT. Its protein product is CSAHTPNTEAFF.

The CDR3: CASSRAAGPYGGELFF. The CDR3 DNA reads TGTGCCAGCAGCCGCGCGGCGGGACCCTATGGTGGGGAGCTGTTTTTT. The V call is TRBV28, the J call TRBJ2-2, with TRBD2 as a possible D gene (6 bases). The CDR3 is 16 amino acids. V was cut by 6 bases and J by 8 bases, with 22 bases left in between. The germline CDR1 and CDR2 sequences are MDHEN and SYDVKM. Variable domain in full (rest from reference TRBV28 and TRBJ2-2): DVKVTQSSRYLVKRTGEKVFLECVQDMDHENMFWYRQDPGLGLRLIYFSYDVKMKEKGDIPEGYSVSREKKERFSLILESASTNQTSMYLCASSRAAGPYGGELFFGEGSRLTVL.

The chain uses TRBV7-9 and TRBJ1-2; no firm D call. V shed 9 bases and J shed 2 bases, with 10 bases lying between them. Germline V gene lookup returns CDR1 SEHNR and CDR2 FQNEAQ (reference sequence). This CDR3 spans 12 amino acids. This CDR3 is CASSQDNYGYTF. CDR3 bases: TGTGCCAGTTCTCAGGACAACTATGGCTACACCTTC.